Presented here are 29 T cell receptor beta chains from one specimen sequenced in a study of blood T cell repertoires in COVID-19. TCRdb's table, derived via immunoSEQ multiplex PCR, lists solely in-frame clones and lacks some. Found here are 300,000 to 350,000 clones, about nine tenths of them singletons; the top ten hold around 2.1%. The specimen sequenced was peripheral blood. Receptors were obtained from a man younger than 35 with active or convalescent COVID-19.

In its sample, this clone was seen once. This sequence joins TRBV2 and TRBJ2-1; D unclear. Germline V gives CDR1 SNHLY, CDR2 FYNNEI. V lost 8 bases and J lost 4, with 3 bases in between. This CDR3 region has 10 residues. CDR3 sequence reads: CASLYNEQFF. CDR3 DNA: TGTGCCAGCCTATACAATGAGCAGTTCTTC.

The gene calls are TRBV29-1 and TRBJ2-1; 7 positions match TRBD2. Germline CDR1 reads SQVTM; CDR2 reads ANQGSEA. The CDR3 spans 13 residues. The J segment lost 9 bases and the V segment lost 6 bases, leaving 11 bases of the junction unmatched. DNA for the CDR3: TGCAGCGTCGCGGGACTATCAGAATTTGAGCAGTTCTTC. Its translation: CSVAGLSEFEQFF.

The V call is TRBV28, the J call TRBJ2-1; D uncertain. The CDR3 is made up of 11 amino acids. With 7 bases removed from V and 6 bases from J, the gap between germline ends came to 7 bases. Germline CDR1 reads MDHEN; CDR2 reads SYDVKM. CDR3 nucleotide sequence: TGTGCCAGCAACACACCCAATGAGCAGTTCTTC. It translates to CASNTPNEQFF.

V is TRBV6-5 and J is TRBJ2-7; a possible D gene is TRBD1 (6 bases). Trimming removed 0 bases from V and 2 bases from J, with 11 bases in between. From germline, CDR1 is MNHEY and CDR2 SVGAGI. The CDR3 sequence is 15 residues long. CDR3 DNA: TGTGCCAGCAGTTACTCGCCCCAGGGGCCCTACGAGCAGTACTTC. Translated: CASSYSPQGPYEQYF.

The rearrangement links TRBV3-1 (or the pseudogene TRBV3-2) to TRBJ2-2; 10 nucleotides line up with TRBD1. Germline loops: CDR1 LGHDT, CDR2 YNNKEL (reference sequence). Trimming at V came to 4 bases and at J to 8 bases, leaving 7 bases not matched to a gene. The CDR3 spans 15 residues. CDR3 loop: CASSLRQGARGELFF. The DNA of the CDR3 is TGTGCCAGCAGCCTTCGACAGGGGGCGAGGGGGGAGCTGTTTTTT.

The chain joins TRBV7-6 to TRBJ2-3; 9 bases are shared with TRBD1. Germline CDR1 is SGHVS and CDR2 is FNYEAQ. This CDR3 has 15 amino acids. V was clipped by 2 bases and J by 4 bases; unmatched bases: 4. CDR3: CASSLRGTGPDTQYF. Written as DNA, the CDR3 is TGTGCCAGCAGCTTAAGGGGGACAGGGCCAGATACGCAGTATTTT.

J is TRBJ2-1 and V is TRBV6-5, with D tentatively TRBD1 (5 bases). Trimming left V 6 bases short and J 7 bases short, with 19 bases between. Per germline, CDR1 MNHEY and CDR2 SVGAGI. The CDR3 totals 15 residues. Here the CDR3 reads CASSRVLDKSNEQFF. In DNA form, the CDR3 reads TGTGCCAGCAGCCGCGTCTTGGACAAGTCTAATGAGCAGTTCTTC.

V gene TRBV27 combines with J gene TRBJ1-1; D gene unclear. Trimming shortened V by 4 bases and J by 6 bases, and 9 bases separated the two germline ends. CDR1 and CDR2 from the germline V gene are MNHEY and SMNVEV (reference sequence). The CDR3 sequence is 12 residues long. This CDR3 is CASSSGLAEAFF. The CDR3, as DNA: TGTGCCAGCAGTTCGGGGTTGGCTGAAGCTTTCTTT.

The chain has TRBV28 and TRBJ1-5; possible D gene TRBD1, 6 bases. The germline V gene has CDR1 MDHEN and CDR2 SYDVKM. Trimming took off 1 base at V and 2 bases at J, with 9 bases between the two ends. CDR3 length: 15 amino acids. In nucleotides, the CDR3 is TGTGCCAGCAGTTTATATCGACAGGGCAATCAGCCCCAGCATTTT. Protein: CASSLYRQGNQPQHF.

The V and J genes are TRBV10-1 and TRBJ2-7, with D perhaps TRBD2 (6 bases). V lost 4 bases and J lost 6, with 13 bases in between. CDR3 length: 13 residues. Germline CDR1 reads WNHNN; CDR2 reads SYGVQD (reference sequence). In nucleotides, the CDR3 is TGCGCCAGCAGTGCCGTCCTGGGGGGCGAGCAGTACTTC. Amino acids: CASSAVLGGEQYF.

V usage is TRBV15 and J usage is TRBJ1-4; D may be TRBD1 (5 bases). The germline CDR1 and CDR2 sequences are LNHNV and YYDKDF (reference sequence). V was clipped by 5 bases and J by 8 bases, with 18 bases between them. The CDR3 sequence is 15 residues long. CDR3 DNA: TGTGCCACCAGCTCCCGGGCCGCCCCAGGGGAAAAACTGTTTTTT. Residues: CATSSRAAPGEKLFF. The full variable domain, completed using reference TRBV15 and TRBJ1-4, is DAMVIQNPRYQVTQFGKPVTLSCSQTLNHNVMYWYQQKSSQAPKLLFHYYDKDFNNEADTPDNFQSRRPNTSFCFLDIRSPGLGDTAMYLCATSSRAAPGEKLFFGSGTQLSVL.

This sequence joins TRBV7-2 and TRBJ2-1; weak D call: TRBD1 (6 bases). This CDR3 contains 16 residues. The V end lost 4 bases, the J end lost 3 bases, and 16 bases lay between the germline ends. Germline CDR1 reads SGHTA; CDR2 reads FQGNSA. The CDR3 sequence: CASSSDPTGVYNEQFF. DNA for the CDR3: TGTGCCAGCAGCTCTGACCCGACAGGTGTCTACAATGAGCAGTTCTTC.

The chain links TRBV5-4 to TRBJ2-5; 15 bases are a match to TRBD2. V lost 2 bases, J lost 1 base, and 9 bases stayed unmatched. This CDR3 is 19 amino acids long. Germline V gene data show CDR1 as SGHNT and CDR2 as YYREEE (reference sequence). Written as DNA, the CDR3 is TGTGCCAGCAGCTTCCGGAGGGGACTAGCGGGGGGCCTCCAAGAGACCCAGTACTTC. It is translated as CASSFRRGLAGGLQETQYF.

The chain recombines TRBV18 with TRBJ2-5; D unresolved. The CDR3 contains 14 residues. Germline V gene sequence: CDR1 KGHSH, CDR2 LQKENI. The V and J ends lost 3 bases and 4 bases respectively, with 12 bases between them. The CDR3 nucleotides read TGTGCCAGCTCACCTGCTAATCCCGTAGAGACCCAGTACTTC. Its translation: CASSPANPVETQYF.

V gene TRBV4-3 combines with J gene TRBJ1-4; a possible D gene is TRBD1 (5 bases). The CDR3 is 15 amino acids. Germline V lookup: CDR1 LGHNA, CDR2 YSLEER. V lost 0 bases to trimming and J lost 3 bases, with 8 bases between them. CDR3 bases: TGCGCCAGCAGCCAAGAAGAGACAGCTAATGAAAAACTGTTTTTT. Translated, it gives CASSQEETANEKLFF.

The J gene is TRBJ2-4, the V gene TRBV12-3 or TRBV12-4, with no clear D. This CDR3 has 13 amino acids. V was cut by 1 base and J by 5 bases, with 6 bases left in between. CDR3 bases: TGTGCCAGCAGTTTAGATATCGAAAACATTCAGTACTTC. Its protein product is CASSLDIENIQYF.

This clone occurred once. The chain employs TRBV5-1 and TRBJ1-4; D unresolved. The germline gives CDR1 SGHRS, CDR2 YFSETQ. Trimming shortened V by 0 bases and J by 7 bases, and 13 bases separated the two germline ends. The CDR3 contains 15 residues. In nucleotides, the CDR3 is TGCGCCAGCAGCTTGGGATCCGGGGAAGGTGAAAAACTGTTTTTT. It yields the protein CASSLGSGEGEKLFF.

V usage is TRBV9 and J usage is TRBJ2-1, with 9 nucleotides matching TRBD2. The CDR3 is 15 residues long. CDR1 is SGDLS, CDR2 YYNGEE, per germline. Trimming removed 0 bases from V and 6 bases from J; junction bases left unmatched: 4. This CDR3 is CASSVVAGVVNEQFF. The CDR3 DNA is TGTGCCAGCAGCGTAGTAGCGGGAGTGGTCAATGAGCAGTTCTTC.

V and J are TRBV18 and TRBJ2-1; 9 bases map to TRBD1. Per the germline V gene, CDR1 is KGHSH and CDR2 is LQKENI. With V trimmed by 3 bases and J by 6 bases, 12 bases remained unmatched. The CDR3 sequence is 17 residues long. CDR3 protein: CASSPSRQGVSSNEQFF. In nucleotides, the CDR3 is TGTGCCAGCTCACCCTCCCGACAGGGGGTGAGTAGCAATGAGCAGTTCTTC.

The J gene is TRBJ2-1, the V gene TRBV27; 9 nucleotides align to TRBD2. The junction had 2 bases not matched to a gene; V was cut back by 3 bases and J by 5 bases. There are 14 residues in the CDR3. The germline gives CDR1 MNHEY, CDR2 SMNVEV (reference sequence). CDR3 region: CASSFIAGDNEQFF. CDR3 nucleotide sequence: TGTGCCAGCAGTTTTATAGCGGGAGACAATGAGCAGTTCTTC.

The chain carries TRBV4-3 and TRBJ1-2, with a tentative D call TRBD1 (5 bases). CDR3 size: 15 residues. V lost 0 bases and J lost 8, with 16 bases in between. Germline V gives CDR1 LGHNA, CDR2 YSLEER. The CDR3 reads CASSQDQAGQGGYTF. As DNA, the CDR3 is TGCGCCAGCAGCCAAGATCAAGCAGGGCAGGGAGGCTACACCTTC.

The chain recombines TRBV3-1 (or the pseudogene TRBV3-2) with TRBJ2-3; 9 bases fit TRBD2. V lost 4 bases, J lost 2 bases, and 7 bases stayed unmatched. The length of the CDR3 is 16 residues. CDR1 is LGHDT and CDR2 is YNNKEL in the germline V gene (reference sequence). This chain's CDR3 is CASSPLTSGVTDTQYF. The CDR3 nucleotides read TGTGCCAGCAGCCCTCTGACTAGCGGAGTCACAGATACGCAGTATTTT.

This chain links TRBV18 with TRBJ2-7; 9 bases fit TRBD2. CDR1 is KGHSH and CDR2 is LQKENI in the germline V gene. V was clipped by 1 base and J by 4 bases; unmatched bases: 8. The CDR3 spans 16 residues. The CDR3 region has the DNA TGTGCCAGCTCACCACGTTTGGTAGCGGGGGATTACGAGCAGTACTTC. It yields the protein CASSPRLVAGDYEQYF.

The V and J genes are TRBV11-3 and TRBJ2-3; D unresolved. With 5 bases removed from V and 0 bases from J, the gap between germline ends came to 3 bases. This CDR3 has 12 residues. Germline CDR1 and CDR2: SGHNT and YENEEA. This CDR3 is CASSPSTDTQYF. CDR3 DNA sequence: TGTGCCAGCAGCCCGAGCACAGATACGCAGTATTTT.

The CDR3 loop is CASSLSQDAYEQYF. The DNA of the CDR3 is TGTGCCAGCAGTTTGAGTCAGGATGCCTACGAGCAGTACTTC. V gene TRBV27 combines with J gene TRBJ2-7; D not resolved. The CDR3 loop spans 14 amino acids. Trimming took 3 bases from V and 2 from J, leaving 11 bases between them. Germline V gene data show CDR1 as MNHEY and CDR2 as SMNVEV (reference sequence).

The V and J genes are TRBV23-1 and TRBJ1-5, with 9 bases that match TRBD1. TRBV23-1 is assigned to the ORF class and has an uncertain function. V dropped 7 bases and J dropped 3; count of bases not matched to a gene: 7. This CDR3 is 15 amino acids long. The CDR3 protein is CASTPGQGDNQPQHF. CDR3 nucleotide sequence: TGCGCCAGCACCCCGGGACAGGGAGACAATCAGCCCCAGCATTTT.

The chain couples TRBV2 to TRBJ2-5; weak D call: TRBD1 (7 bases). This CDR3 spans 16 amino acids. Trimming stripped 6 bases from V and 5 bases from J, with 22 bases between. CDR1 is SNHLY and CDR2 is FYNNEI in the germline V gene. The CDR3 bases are TGTGCCAGCAGGCATGTCGACAGGGCTGCGGGGGAGACCCAGTACTTC. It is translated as CASRHVDRAAGETQYF. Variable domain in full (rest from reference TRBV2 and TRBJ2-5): EPEVTQTPSHQVTQMGQEVILRCVPISNHLYFYWYRQILGQKVEFLVSFYNNEISEKSEIFDDQFSVERPDGSNFTLKIRSTKLEDSAMYFCASRHVDRAAGETQYFGPGTRLLVL.

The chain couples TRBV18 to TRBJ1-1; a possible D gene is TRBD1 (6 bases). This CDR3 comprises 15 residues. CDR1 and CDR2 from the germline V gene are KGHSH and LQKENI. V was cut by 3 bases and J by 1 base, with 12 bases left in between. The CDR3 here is CASSPQTGRNTEAFF. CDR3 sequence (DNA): TGTGCCAGCTCACCCCAGACAGGCCGGAACACTGAAGCTTTCTTT.

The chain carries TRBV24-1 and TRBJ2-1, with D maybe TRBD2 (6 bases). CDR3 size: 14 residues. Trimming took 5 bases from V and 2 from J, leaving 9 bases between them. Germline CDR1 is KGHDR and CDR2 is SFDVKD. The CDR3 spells CATSGWTTYNEQFF. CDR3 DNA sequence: TGTGCCACCAGTGGATGGACTACCTACAATGAGCAGTTCTTC.